One T cell receptor (beta chain) is described in this entry. The sample comes from a study of blood T cell repertoires in COVID-19. As for the study in general: Sites in the United States, Italy and Spain provided acute and convalescent COVID-19 samples.

Trimming removed 5 bases from V and 3 bases from J, with 4 bases in between. From germline, CDR1 is SQVTM and CDR2 ANQGSEA. CDR3 length: 10 residues. As processed by the authors: Amplification with reference gene primers provided the estimates of nucleated cell counts. Generated by immunoSEQ multiplex PCR, the TCRdb table keeps only in-frame clones and is missing some. For V, J and clone size, that table is used; D and trimming come from the DNA. This sample has 200,000 to 250,000 clones; approximately 80% occur once, and the top ten carry about 7.8%. This sequence originates from a woman older than 75 with COVID-19, enrolled during active disease. The chain joins TRBV29-1 to TRBJ1-1; the D is unclear. Specimen: peripheral blood. The CDR3 sequence: CSVTDTEAFF. CDR3 nucleotides: TGCAGCGTTACGGACACTGAAGCTTTCTTT.